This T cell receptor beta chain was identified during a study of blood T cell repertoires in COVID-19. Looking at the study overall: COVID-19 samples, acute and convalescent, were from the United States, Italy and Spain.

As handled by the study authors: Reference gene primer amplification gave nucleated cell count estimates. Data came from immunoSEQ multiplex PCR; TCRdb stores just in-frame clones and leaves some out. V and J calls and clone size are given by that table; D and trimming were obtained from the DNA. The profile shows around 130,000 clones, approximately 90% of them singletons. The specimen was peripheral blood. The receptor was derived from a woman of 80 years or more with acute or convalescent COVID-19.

The CDR3 DNA is TGTGCCAGCAGCCCGGGCGGGGGGGTAGAGACCCAGTACTTC. Residues: CASSPGGGVETQYF. The V and J genes are TRBV7-2 and TRBJ2-5; 9 bases align to TRBD2. Germline V CDR1 and CDR2: SGHTA, FQGNSA. Trimming cost V 5 bases and J 4 bases; bases outside gene matches: 5. This CDR3 comprises 14 residues.